The 5 T cell receptor beta chains given below trace back to one sample, sequenced in a study of shared T cell receptors in the human thymus. Libraries were prepared by immunoSEQ multiplex PCR; TCRdb keeps only in-frame clonotypes and omits some of them. The table includes about 710,000 clones, more than 70% detected once. These records were also assigned to another study, of human thymus T cells.

The sequenced sample consisted of thymocytes. These receptors originate from a boy younger than two with a congenital heart defect.

This sequence joins TRBV5-4 and TRBJ2-7; a weak D match, TRBD2 (6 bases). The CDR3 is 14 residues long. The V end lost 0 bases, the J end lost 2 bases, and 9 bases lay between the germline ends. CDR1 and CDR2 from the germline V gene are SGHNT and YYREEE (reference sequence). The CDR3 spells CASSLGDFPYEQYF. For the CDR3, the DNA is TGTGCCAGCAGCTTGGGGGACTTCCCCTACGAGCAGTACTTC. Full variable domain (remainder filled in from reference TRBV5-4 and TRBJ2-7): ETGVTQSPTHLIKTRGQQVTLRCSSQSGHNTVSWYQQALGQGPQFIFQYYREEENGRGNFPPRFSGLQFPNYSSELNVNALELDDSALYLCASSLGDFPYEQYFGPGTRLTVT.

The CDR3 DNA is TGTGCCAGCAGTTTCACCGGGACTTACGAGCAGTACTTC. Encoded protein: CASSFTGTYEQYF. V is TRBV28 and J is TRBJ2-7, with D possibly matching TRBD2 (6 bases). Germline CDR1 reads MDHEN; CDR2 reads SYDVKM. The CDR3 is 13 residues long. The ends were cut back, 3 bases at V and 4 bases at J, with 10 bases in the middle.

The chain uses TRBV7-6 and TRBJ2-5, with D perhaps matching TRBD1 (5 bases). Germline V gene data show CDR1 as SGHVS and CDR2 as FNYEAQ. There are 17 residues in the CDR3. V was clipped by 1 base and J by 4 bases, with 19 bases between them. The CDR3 protein is CASSLGQGGSRLETQYF. The CDR3 nucleotides are TGTGCCAGCAGCTTAGGCCAGGGTGGCTCTCGATTAGAGACCCAGTACTTC.

This chain joins TRBV14 and TRBJ2-7; no clear D. This CDR3 comprises 14 residues. V was shortened by 0 bases and J by 2 bases, with 8 bases between the two germline ends. Germline V gives CDR1 SGHDN, CDR2 FVKESK. The DNA for the CDR3 is TGTGCCAGCAGCCAAGATCGTCGAGCCTACGAGCAGTACTTC. Its protein is CASSQDRRAYEQYF. Full variable domain (remainder filled in from reference TRBV14 and TRBJ2-7): EAGVTQFPSHSVIEKGQTVTLRCDPISGHDNLYWYRRVMGKEIKFLLHFVKESKQDESGMPNNRFLAERTGGTYSTLKVQPAELEDSGVYFCASSQDRRAYEQYFGPGTRLTVT.

The rearrangement joins TRBV12-5 to TRBJ2-1; 12 bases are a match to TRBD2. Unmatched junction bases numbered 2, after V lost 10 bases and J lost 7 bases. The V gene's germline CDR1 is LGHNT and CDR2 FRNRAP. This CDR3 contains 12 residues. The CDR3 DNA reads TGTGCTACTAGCGGGGGGGCGAATGAGCAGTTCTTC. As protein: CATSGGANEQFF.